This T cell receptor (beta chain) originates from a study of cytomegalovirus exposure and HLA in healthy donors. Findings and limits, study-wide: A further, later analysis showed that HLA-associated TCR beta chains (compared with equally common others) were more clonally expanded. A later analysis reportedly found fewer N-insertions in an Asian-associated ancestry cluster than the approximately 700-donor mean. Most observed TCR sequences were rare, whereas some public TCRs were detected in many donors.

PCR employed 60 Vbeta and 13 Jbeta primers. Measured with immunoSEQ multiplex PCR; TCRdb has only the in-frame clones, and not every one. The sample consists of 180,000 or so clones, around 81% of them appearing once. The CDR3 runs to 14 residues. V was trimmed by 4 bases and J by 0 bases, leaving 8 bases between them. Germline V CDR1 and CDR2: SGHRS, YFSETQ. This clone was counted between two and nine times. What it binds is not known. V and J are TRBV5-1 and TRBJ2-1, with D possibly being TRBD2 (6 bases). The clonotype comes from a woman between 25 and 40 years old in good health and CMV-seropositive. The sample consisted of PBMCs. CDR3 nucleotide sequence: TGCGCCAGCAGCGGGGGGAGCTCCTACAATGAGCAGTTCTTC. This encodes CASSGGSSYNEQFF.